This TCR beta chain was captured in a study of T cells after yellow fever vaccination. Study-wide results and limits: A small share of clonotypes appeared in both CD4 and CD8 compartments. Compared with primary, the secondary response was weaker and peaked at day 5, not 15.

V shed 4 bases and J shed 1 base, with 19 bases lying between them. The CDR3 contains 17 residues. CDR1 is SGHVS and CDR2 is FQNEAQ in the germline V gene. TCRdb fed the 5' RACE reads into MiXCR, producing one record per CDR3 protein. The sample records some 320,000 distinct CDR3 sequences, around 4.3% being singletons. At least ten counts were recorded for this clonotype. Its antigen remains unidentified. The receptor's source is a man aged 18 to 30 who received the YFV17D yellow fever vaccine. The chain is built from TRBV7-8 and TRBJ1-1; D gene uncertain. Sequencing used PBMCs, obtained 15 days after the yellow fever booster vaccination. CDR3: CASSSRALGDGNTEAFF. The CDR3 region has the DNA TGTGCCAGCAGCTCCCGGGCCCTTGGAGACGGGAACACTGAAGCTTTCTTT. The variable domain in full, completed from reference TRBV7-8 and TRBJ1-1, reads GAGVSQSPRYKVAKRGQDVALRCDPISGHVSLFWYQQALGQGPEFLTYFQNEAQLDKSGLPSDRFFAERPEGSVSTLKIQRTQQEDSAVYLCASSSRALGDGNTEAFFGQGTRLTVV.